The sample holds many counts of the clone carrying this TCR beta chain. Looked up from germline, CDR1 is SGHRS and CDR2 is YFSETQ. The ends were cut back, 5 bases at V and 0 bases at J, with 14 bases in the middle. The CDR3 length is 15 residues. cDNA synthesis was performed by 5'RACE with 10-nucleotide random UMIs. TCRdb reprocessed the 5' RACE reads via MiXCR and lists one record per CDR3 protein. This sample carries 35,000 to 40,000 distinct CDR3 sequences, 11% of them seen once, and the ten largest clones take about 3.9%. The data were taken from a study of neurological immune-mediated disorders. J is TRBJ1-1 and V is TRBV5-1; no reliable D call. The sequence came from a woman aged 25 to 39 with HTLV-1-associated myelopathy (HAM/TSP). Sequenced material: CD4+ T cells from blood. The CDR3 sequence is CASSASAAMNTEAFF. The CDR3 DNA follows: TGCGCCAGCAGTGCATCGGCAGCCATGAACACTGAAGCTTTCTTT.